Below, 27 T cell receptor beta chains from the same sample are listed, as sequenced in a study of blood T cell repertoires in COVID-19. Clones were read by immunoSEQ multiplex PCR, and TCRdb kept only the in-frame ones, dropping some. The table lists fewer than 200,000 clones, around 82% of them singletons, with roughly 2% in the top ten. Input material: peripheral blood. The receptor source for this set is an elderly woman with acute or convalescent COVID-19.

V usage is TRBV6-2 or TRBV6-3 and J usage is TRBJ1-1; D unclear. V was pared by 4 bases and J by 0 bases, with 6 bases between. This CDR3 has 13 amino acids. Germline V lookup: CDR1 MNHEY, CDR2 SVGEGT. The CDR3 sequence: CASSFAVNTEAFF. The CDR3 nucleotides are TGTGCCAGCAGTTTTGCAGTGAACACTGAAGCTTTCTTT.

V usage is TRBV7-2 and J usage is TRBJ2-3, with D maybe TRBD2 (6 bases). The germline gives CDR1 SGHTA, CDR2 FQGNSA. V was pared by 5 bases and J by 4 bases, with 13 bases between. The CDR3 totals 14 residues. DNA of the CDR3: TGTGCCAGCAGCCCTGGGGGAGGATCAGATACGCAGTATTTT. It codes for CASSPGGGSDTQYF. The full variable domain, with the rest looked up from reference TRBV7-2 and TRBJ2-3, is GAGVSQSPSNKVTEKGKDVELRCDPISGHTALYWYRQSLGQGLEFLIYFQGNSAPDKSGLPSDRFSAERTGGSVSTLTIQRTQQEDSAVYLCASSPGGGSDTQYFGPGTRLTVL.

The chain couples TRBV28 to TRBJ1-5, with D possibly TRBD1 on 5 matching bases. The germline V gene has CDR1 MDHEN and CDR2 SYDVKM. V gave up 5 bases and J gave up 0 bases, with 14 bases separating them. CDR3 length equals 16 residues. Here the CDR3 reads CASSPGGVHSNQPQHF. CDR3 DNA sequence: TGTGCCAGCAGTCCGGGAGGGGTGCATAGCAATCAGCCCCAGCATTTT.

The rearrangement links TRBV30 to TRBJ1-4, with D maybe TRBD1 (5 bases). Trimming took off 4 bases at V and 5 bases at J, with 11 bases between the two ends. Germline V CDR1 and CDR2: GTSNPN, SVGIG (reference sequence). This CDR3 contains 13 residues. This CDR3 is CAWTGPENEKLFF. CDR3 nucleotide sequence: TGTGCCTGGACAGGGCCAGAGAATGAAAAACTGTTTTTT.

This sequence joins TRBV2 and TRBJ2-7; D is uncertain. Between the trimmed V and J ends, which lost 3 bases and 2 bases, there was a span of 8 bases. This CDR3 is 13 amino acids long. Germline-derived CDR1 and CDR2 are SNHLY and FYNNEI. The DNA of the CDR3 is TGTGCCAGCAGTGAGGCTAGTACCTACGAGCAGTACTTC. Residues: CASSEASTYEQYF.

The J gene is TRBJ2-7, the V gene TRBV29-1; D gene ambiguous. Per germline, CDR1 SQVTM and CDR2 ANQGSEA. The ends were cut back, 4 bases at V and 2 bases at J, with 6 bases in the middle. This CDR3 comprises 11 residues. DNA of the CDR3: TGCAGCGTTGGAGACACCTACGAGCAGTACTTC. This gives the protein CSVGDTYEQYF.

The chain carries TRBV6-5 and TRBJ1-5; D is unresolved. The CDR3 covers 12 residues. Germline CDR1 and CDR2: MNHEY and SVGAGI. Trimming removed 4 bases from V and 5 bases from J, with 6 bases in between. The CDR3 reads CASSSGDQPQHF. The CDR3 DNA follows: TGTGCCAGCAGTTCCGGGGATCAGCCCCAGCATTTT.

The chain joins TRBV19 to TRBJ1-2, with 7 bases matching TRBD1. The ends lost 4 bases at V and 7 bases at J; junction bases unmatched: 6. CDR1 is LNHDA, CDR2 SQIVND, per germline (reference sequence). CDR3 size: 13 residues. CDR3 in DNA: TGTGCCAGTAGTAACCACAGGGGTACTGGCTACACCTTC. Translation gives CASSNHRGTGYTF. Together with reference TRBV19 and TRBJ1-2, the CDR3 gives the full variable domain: DGGITQSPKYLFRKEGQNVTLSCEQNLNHDAMYWYRQDPGQGLRLIYYSQIVNDFQKGDIAEGYSVSREKKESFPLTVTSAQKNPTAFYLCASSNHRGTGYTFGSGTRLTVV.

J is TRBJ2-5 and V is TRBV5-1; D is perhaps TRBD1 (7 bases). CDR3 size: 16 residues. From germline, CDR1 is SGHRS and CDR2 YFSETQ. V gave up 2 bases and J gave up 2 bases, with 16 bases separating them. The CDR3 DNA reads TGCGCCAGCAGCTTATTGGGGGGACAGCCTCAAGAGACCCAGTACTTC. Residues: CASSLLGGQPQETQYF.

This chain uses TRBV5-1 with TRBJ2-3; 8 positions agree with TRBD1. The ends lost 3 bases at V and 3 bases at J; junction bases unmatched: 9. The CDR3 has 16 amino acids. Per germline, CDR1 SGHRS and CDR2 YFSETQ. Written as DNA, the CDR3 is TGCGCCAGCAGCTGGATAGACAGGGGCCTTACAGATACGCAGTATTTT. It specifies CASSWIDRGLTDTQYF.

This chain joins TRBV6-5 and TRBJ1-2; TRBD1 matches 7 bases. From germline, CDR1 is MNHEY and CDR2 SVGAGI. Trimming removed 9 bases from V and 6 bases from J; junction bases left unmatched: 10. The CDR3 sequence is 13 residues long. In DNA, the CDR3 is TGTGCCAGTAAGAGAGGGGGCGGAGATGGCTACACCTTC. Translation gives CASKRGGGDGYTF.

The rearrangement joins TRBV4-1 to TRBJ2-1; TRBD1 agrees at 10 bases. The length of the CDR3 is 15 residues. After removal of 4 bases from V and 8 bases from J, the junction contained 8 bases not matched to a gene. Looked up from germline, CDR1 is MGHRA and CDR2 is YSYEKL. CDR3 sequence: CASSPAGTGADEQFF. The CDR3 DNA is TGCGCCAGCAGCCCGGCCGGGACAGGGGCGGATGAGCAGTTCTTC.

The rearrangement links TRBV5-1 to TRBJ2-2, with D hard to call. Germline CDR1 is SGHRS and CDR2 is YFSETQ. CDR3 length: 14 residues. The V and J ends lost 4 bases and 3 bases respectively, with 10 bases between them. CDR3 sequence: CASSTDSYTGELFF. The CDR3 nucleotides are TGCGCCAGCAGCACTGACTCCTACACCGGGGAGCTGTTTTTT.

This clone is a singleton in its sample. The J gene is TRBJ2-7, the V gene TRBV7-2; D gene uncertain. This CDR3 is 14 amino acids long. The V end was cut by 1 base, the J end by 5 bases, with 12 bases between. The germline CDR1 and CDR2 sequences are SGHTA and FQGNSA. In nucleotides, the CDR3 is TGTGCCAGCAGCTTAGACCTACGAAGCCACGAGCAGTACTTC. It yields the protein CASSLDLRSHEQYF.

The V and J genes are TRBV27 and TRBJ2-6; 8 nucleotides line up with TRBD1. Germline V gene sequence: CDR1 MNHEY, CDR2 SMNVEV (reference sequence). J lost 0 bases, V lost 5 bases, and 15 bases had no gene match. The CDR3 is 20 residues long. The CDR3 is CASSGTSQGALNSGANVLTF. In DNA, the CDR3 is TGTGCCAGCAGTGGCACCTCTCAGGGGGCTCTGAACTCTGGGGCCAACGTCCTGACTTTC.

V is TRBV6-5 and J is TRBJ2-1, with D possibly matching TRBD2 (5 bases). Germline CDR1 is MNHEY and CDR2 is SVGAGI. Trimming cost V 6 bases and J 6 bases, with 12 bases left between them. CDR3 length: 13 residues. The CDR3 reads CASRVPLGNEQFF. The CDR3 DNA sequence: TGTGCCAGCAGAGTTCCACTAGGCAATGAGCAGTTCTTC.

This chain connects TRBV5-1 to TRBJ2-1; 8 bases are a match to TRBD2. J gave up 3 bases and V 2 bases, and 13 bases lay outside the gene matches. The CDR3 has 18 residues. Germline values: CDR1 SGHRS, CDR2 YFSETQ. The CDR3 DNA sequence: TGCGCCAGCAGCTTTGGACTGAGCGGGAGAGGGCTCTACAATGAGCAGTTCTTC. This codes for CASSFGLSGRGLYNEQFF.

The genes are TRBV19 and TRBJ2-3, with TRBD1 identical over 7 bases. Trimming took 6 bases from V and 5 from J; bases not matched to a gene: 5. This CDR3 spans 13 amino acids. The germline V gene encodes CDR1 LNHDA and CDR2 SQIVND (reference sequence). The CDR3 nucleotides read TGTGCCAGTAGGACAGGGACGGGAGATACGCAGTATTTT. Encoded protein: CASRTGTGDTQYF.

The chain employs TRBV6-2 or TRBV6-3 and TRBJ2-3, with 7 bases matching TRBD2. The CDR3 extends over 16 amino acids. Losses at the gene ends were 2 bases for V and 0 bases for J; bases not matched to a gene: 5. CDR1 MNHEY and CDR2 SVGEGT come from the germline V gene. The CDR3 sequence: CASSYVGRGSTDTQYF. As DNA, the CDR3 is TGTGCCAGCAGTTACGTGGGGCGGGGGAGCACAGATACGCAGTATTTT.

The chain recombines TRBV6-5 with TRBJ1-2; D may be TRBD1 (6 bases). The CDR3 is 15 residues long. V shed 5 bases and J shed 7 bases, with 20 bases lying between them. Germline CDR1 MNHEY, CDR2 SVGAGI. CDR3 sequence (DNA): TGTGCCAGCAGTCCGCCTGGGGGCGAACACGTTGGCTACACCTTC. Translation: CASSPPGGEHVGYTF.

CDR3 sequence (DNA): TGTGCCAGCAGTCGGGACAGGGGTTCTGGAAACACCATATATTTT. Translated: CASSRDRGSGNTIYF. V and J are TRBV27 and TRBJ1-3; 10 nucleotides agree with TRBD1. After removal of 5 bases from V and 1 base from J, the junction contained 2 bases not matched to a gene. Germline CDR1 is MNHEY and CDR2 is SMNVEV (reference sequence). This CDR3 comprises 15 residues.

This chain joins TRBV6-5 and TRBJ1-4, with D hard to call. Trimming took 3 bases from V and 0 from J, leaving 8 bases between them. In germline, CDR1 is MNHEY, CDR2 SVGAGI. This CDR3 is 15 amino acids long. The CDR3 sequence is CASSYGGATNEKLFF. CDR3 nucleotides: TGTGCCAGCAGTTATGGAGGTGCAACTAATGAAAAACTGTTTTTT.

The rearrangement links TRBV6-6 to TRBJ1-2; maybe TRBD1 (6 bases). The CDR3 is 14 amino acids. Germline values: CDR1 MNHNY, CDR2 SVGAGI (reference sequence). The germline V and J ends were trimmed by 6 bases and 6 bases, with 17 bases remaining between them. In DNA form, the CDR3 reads TGTGCCAGCAGGCGACAGTACAGGGATCATGGCTACACCTTC. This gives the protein CASRRQYRDHGYTF.

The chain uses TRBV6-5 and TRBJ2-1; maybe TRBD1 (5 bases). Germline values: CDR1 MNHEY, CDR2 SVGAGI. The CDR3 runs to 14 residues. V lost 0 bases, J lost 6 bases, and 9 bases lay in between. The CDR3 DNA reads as TGTGCCAGCAGTTACTCCCAGGGTTCCAATGAGCAGTTCTTC. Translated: CASSYSQGSNEQFF.

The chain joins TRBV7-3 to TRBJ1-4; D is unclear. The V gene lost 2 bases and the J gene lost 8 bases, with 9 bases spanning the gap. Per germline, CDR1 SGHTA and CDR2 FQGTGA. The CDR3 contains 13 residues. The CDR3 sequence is CASSLGSGEKLFF. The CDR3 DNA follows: TGTGCCAGCAGCTTAGGGTCGGGGGAAAAACTGTTTTTT.

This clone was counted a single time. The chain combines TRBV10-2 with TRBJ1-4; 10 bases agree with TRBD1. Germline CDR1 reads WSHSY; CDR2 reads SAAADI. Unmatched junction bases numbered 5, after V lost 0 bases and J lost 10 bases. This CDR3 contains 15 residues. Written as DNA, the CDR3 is TGCGCCAGCAGTGAGTCGGGACAGGGGTCGGCAAAACTGTTTTTT. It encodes CASSESGQGSAKLFF.

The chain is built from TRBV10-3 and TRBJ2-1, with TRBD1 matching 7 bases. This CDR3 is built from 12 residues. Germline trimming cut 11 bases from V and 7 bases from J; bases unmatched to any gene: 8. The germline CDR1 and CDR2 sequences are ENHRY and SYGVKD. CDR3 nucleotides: TGTGCCTCGACAGGGTCAGGGAATGAGCAGTTCTTC. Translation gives CASTGSGNEQFF.